This section outlines one T cell receptor (beta chain) sequence together with its context. The age range of participants was about 18 to 89 years, with residence in around 22 US areas. These data belong to a study of blood T cell repertoires in COVID-19. The germline V gene has CDR1 MNHEY and CDR2 SMNVEV (reference sequence). Trimming removed 8 bases at V and 6 bases at J, with 20 bases between. The CDR3 extends over 14 amino acids. Original processing notes: Amplification of reference gene primers provided the estimated nucleated cell counts. Some clones are missing from TCRdb's copy, which holds only in-frame ones; the method was immunoSEQ multiplex PCR. Clonal size and the V and J genes are those of that table, whereas D and trimming came from the DNA. The data show 350,000 to 450,000 clones, approximately 90% seen once.

The source is a man aged 30-40 years who had recovered from COVID-19. The chain is built from TRBV27 and TRBJ2-7, with a weak D call TRBD2 (5 bases). Sequenced input: PBMCs or T cells enriched from blood (not recorded which). The CDR3: CASRVQTTLGEQYF. CDR3 bases: TGTGCCAGCCGGGTGCAGACTACCCTTGGCGAGCAGTACTTC.